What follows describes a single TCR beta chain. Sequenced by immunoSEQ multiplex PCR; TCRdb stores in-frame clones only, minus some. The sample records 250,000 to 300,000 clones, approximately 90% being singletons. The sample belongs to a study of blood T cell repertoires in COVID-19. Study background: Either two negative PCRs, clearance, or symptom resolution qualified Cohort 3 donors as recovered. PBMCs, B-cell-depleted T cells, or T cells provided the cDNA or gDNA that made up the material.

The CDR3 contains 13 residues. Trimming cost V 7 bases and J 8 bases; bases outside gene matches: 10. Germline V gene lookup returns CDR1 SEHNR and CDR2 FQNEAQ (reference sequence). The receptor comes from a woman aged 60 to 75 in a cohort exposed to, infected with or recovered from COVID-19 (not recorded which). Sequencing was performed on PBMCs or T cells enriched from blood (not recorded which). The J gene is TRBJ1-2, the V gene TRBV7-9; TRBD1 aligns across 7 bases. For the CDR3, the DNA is TGTGCCAGCAACCCCGGGACAGAGTACGGCTACACCTTC. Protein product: CASNPGTEYGYTF.